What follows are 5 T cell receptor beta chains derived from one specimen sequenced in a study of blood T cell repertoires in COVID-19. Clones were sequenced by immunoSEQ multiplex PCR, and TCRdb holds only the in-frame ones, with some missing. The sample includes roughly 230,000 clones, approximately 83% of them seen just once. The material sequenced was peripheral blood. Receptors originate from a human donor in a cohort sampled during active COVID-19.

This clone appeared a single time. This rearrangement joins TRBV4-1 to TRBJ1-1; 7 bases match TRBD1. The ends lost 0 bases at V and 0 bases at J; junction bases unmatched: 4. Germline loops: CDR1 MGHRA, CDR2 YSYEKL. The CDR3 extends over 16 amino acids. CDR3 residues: CASSQEGGTLNTEAFF. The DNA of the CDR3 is TGCGCCAGCAGCCAAGAAGGGGGCACACTGAACACTGAAGCTTTCTTT.

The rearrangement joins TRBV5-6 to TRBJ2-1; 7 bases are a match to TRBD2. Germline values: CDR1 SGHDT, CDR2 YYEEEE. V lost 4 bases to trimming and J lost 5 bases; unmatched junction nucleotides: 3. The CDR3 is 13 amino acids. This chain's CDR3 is CASSPGTNNEQFF. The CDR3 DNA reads TGTGCCAGCAGCCCGGGGACTAACAATGAGCAGTTCTTC.

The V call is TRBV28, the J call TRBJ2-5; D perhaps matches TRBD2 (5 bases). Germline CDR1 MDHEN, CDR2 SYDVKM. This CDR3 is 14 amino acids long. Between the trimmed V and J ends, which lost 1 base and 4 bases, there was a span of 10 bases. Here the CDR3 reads CASSLFASRETQYF. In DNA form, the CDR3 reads TGTGCCAGCAGTTTATTCGCTAGCCGAGAGACCCAGTACTTC.

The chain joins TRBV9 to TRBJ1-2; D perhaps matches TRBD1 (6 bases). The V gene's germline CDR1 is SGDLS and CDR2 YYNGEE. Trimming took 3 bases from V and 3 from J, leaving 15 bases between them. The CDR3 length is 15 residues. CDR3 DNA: TGTGCCAGCAGCGGCACCTTCAGGGGCGACTATGGCTACACCTTC. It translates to CASSGTFRGDYGYTF.

The DNA of the CDR3 is TGTGCCAGCAGTTACGAGACCTACAATGAGCAGTTCTTC. Translated: CASSYETYNEQFF. The chain links TRBV6-5 to TRBJ2-1; D gene uncertain. The V gene's germline CDR1 is MNHEY and CDR2 SVGAGI. This CDR3 has 13 residues. V was cut by 2 bases and J by 2 bases, with 4 bases left in between.